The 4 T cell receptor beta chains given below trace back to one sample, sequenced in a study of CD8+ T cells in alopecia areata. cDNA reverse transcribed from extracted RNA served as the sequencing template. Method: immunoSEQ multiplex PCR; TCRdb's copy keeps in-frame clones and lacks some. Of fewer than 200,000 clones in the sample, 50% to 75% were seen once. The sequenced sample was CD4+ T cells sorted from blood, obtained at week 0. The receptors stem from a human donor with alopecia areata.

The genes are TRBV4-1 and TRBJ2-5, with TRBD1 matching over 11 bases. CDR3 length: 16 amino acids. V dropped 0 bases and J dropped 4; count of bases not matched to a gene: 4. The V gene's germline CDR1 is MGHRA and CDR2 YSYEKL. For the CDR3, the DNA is TGCGCCAGCAGCCAAGATACAGGGACAGGGGGAGAGACCCAGTACTTC. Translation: CASSQDTGTGGETQYF.

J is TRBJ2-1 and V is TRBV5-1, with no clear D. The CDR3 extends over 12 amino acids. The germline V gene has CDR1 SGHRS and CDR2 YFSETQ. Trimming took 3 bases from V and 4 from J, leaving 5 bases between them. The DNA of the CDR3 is TGCGCCAGCAGCTCCGGTTACAATGAGCAGTTCTTC. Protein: CASSSGYNEQFF.

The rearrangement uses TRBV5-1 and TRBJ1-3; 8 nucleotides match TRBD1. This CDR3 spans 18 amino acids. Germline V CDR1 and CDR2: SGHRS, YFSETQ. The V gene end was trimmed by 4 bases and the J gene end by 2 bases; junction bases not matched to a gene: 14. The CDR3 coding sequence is TGCGCCAGCAGCAGGCTACCGACAGGGGATAATACTGGAAACACCATATATTTT. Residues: CASSRLPTGDNTGNTIYF.

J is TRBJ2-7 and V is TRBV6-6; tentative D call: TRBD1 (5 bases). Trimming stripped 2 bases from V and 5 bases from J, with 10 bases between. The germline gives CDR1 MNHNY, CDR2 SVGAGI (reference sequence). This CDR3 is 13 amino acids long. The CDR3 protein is CASSYRQGNEQYF. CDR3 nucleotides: TGTGCCAGCAGTTACCGGCAGGGTAACGAGCAGTACTTC.